What follows is one T cell receptor (beta chain) and its context. The CDR3 runs 14 residues. CDR1 is LGHNA and CDR2 is YSLEER in the germline V gene. Trimming took off 0 bases at V and 0 bases at J, with 3 bases between the two ends. The data belong to a study of control samples from healthy donors and cancer patients. Some clones are missing from TCRdb's copy, which holds only in-frame ones; the method was immunoSEQ multiplex PCR. The data contain about 83,000 clones, roughly nine tenths of them singletons. This clonotype was obtained from a man in his fifties or sixties in good health. Sequenced input: blood. The rearrangement uses TRBV4-3 and TRBJ1-5, with unresolved D. CDR3 amino acids: CASSQDVSNQPQHF. CDR3 in DNA: TGCGCCAGCAGCCAAGACGTTAGCAATCAGCCCCAGCATTTT.